Following are 9 T cell receptor beta chains from one sample sequenced in a study of blood T cell repertoires in COVID-19. Repertoires were generated with immunoSEQ multiplex PCR, while TCRdb's copy carries only in-frame clones and drops some. This sample has about 120,000 clones, with roughly 87% found just once. Sequences were obtained from peripheral blood. The receptors come from a woman over 75 with acute or convalescent COVID-19.

The gene calls are TRBV7-2 and TRBJ1-1; D is perhaps TRBD1 (6 bases). The germline V gene has CDR1 SGHTA and CDR2 FQGNSA. Trimming removed 1 base at V and 5 bases at J, with 20 bases between. This CDR3 region has 17 residues. Written as DNA, the CDR3 is TGTGCCAGCAGCTTAGTCGGCCCCGGCCAGGGGCAGACTGAAGCTTTCTTT. Translation: CASSLVGPGQGQTEAFF.

V is TRBV5-4 and J is TRBJ2-3; no reliable D call. The CDR3 contains 12 residues. Trimming stripped 7 bases from V and 2 bases from J, with 8 bases between. Germline assignment: CDR1 SGHNT and CDR2 YYREEE (reference sequence). CDR3 bases: TGTGCCAGCGGGCAGAACACAGATACGCAGTATTTT. Amino acid sequence: CASGQNTDTQYF.

J is TRBJ1-1 and V is TRBV28; 10 nucleotides line up with TRBD1. From germline, CDR1 is MDHEN and CDR2 SYDVKM. The CDR3 length is 16 residues. The junction had 13 bases not matched to a gene; V was cut back by 8 bases and J by 4 bases. The CDR3 region has the DNA TGTGCCAGCCTATGGGCGAGGACAGGGGGTTTCACTGAAGCTTTCTTT. Protein sequence: CASLWARTGGFTEAFF.

This rearrangement joins TRBV6-5 to TRBJ2-5; TRBD2 matches 7 bases. CDR1 and CDR2 (germline): MNHEY, SVGAGI. V was clipped by 9 bases and J by 2 bases; unmatched bases: 12. The CDR3 is made up of 15 amino acids. CDR3: CASSREGLDQETQYF. The CDR3 bases are TGTGCCAGTTCTAGGGAGGGATTGGATCAAGAGACCCAGTACTTC.

This clone appeared a single time. The rearrangement joins TRBV5-4 to TRBJ1-6; D is unclear. V was clipped by 5 bases and J by 8 bases, with 8 bases between them. CDR3 size: 12 residues. Germline-derived CDR1 and CDR2 are SGHNT and YYREEE (reference sequence). In DNA, the CDR3 is TGTGCCAGCAGTCAGAGGGATTCACCCCTCCACTTT. It encodes CASSQRDSPLHF.

The rearrangement joins TRBV10-3 to TRBJ2-3, with D hard to call. V lost 2 bases, J lost 0 bases, and 9 bases lay in between. The CDR3 loop spans 15 amino acids. The germline CDR1 and CDR2 sequences are ENHRY and SYGVKD. CDR3 nucleotides: TGTGCCATCAGTGAGATGGCAGGTAGCACAGATACGCAGTATTTT. Translated: CAISEMAGSTDTQYF.

This clone was seen a single time. The chain has TRBV9 and TRBJ2-5, with 7 bases fitting TRBD2. The ends lost 0 bases at V and 4 bases at J; junction bases unmatched: 6. CDR1 and CDR2 (germline): SGDLS, YYNGEE. The CDR3 has 15 amino acids. Here the CDR3 reads CASSVEAGRAETQYF. The CDR3, as DNA: TGTGCCAGCAGCGTAGAAGCGGGAAGGGCAGAGACCCAGTACTTC.

The chain links TRBV19 to TRBJ1-2; D is ambiguous. This CDR3 region has 14 residues. The V end lost 2 bases, the J end lost 8 bases, and 15 bases lay between the germline ends. Germline V gives CDR1 LNHDA, CDR2 SQIVND (reference sequence). CDR3 sequence reads: CASSILSGTGGYTF. The CDR3 nucleotides are TGTGCCAGTAGTATACTATCGGGAACGGGAGGCTACACCTTC.

This chain links TRBV2 with TRBJ2-2; perhaps TRBD1 as D (5 bases). There are 15 residues in the CDR3. V gave up 5 bases and J gave up 1 base, with 11 bases separating them. CDR1 is SNHLY and CDR2 is FYNNEI in the germline V gene. The CDR3 sequence: CASSYDRKNTGELFF. The CDR3 nucleotides read TGTGCCAGCAGTTACGACAGAAAGAACACCGGGGAGCTGTTTTTT.